The T cell receptor (beta chain) under discussion was sequenced for a study of T cell responses to AZD1222 COVID-19 vaccine (dated by TCRdb to the early 2020s). Study-level background: AZD1222 recipients given second doses at about 4 weeks or at about 12 weeks were pooled, since spike-specific TCR depth and breadth were not found to differ between the two schedules. TCR sequencing was performed for about 250 trial participants, of whom around 210 were given two doses of AZD1222 and roughly 25 were given two doses of MenACWY control vaccine. Enrollment into the trials was organized by age into subgroups of 18-55, 56-69 and 70-plus years, and those subgroups contained roughly 140, 27 and 60 TCR-sequenced participants, respectively. General findings and caveats noted by the study authors: After two AZD1222 doses, both the breadth and the depth of spike-specific TCRs were significantly higher than at day 0 and than in MenACWY recipients. No day 14 peak-response samples were available, so repertoires were characterized only after the peak T cell response. Nearly half of unique spike-specific TCRs reportedly recognized epitopes outside regions mutated in the B.1.351 and B.1.1.7 variants. Conclusions about previously exposed vaccinees were limited because only six AZD1222 recipients were SARS-CoV-2 seropositive at baseline. In the small 56-69-year group, the increase in depth fell short of significance, most likely because of low power. Most participants were white British and females outnumbered males, and the authors suggested that clonal diversity may have been underestimated. CD4 TCRs associated with the vaccine covered the entire spike protein, and the dominant responses were in regions 160-218 and 743-854.

The CDR3 regions of human TCRbeta chains were analyzed by immunosequencing. On the authors' methods: Repertoire TCRs were matched against a reference library of SARS-CoV-2-specific TCRs generated with the MIRA antigen-specificity platform. Breadth was defined as the fraction of unique TCRs that were SARS-CoV-2-associated, and depth was defined as the fraction of total T cells that were SARS-CoV-2-associated. Using the MIRA data, each spike-specific TCR was assigned both to the spike region to which the TCR was reactive and to a CD4 or CD8 class. Log10-transformed breadth and depth values were compared by one-way ANOVA with Sidak's multiple comparisons tests. TCRdb took this table from immuneACCESS and kept in-frame rearrangements with V and J called. Such tables lack part of the clones; where checked against another copy, unresolved V genes explain under half of the gap, and the rest is unexplained. V, J and clone size are taken as reported in that table, and D and trimming were inferred from the DNA itself. The sample table records 100,000 to 150,000 clones; roughly 86% of these occur just once. The top ten constitute more than 9% of the sample.

Taken with the paper, the label for time point translates to: baseline before first vaccination. Vaccinee samples came from UK trials COV001 and COV002, including a single-blind randomized controlled phase 2/3 trial of AZD1222 (ChAdOx1 nCoV-19) in healthy adults. For TCRbeta chain sequencing, PBMC samples from trial participants were taken at day 0 and at day 28 after the second dose. From cysteine to phenylalanine, the CDR3 is 14 amino acids long. Solely the CDR3 DNA is kept, with 42 bases framed from the first base. CDR1 and CDR2, looked up from the germline V gene, are MNHEY and SVGAGI. The germline V end is reduced by 6 bases and the J end by 3 bases; junction bases left unmatched: 5. With regard to this clone: Its antigen is unknown. Base qualities were left out, and no much larger clone turns up one base away.

The material sequenced was peripheral blood, taken on day 0 of AZD1222 vaccination. This receptor was obtained from an adult in good health. This chain is built from TRBV6-5 and TRBJ2-5; 9 nucleotides in the junction match TRBD1. Read as DNA, the sequence is TGTGCCAGCAGCGACAGGGGGGTTAAAGAGACCCAGTACTTC. It is translated as CASSDRGVKETQYF.